Each of the 18 T cell receptor beta chains below was sequenced from the same sample in a study of T cell responses to AZD1222 COVID-19 vaccine. Using immunoSEQ multiplex PCR, the repertoire was profiled, and TCRdb retains in-frame clones only, with some absent. Of approximately 150,000 clones in the sample, 75% to 90% were seen once. This specimen was peripheral blood, taken on day 0 of AZD1222 vaccination. Receptors were obtained from an adult in good health.

The rearrangement uses TRBV18 and TRBJ1-1; D is undetermined. The germline CDR1 and CDR2 sequences are KGHSH and LQKENI. This CDR3 has 17 residues. V was clipped by 2 bases and J by 2 bases, with 18 bases between them. The CDR3 protein is CASSPSLTTLLNTEAFF. The CDR3 DNA reads as TGTGCCAGCTCACCATCGTTGACAACTCTTCTCAACACTGAAGCTTTCTTT.

The chain joins TRBV21-1 to TRBJ1-4; the table's D gene call, TRBD1, was not cross checked with the DNA. TRBV21-1 counts as a pseudogene. CDR3 size: 16 residues. The CDR3 bases are TGTGCCAGCACCCCAAAGTCCAGGGCCCGTAATGAAAAACTGTTTTTT. It is translated as CASTPKSRARNEKLFF.

The CDR3 reads CASSYGSGELGYGYTF. The DNA for the CDR3 is TGTGCCAGCAGTTACGGCTCGGGGGAGCTAGGTTATGGCTACACCTTC. This rearrangement joins TRBV6-5 to TRBJ1-2, with D maybe TRBD1 (5 bases). The ends were cut back, 2 bases at V and 5 bases at J, with 18 bases in the middle. This CDR3 is 16 amino acids long. Germline V gene data show CDR1 as MNHEY and CDR2 as SVGAGI.

This clone has more than one count but fewer than ten. The rearrangement uses TRBV19 and TRBJ2-1; D may be TRBD2 (5 bases). This CDR3 is 13 amino acids long. The V gene lost 3 bases and the J gene lost 8 bases, with 11 bases spanning the gap. CDR1 is LNHDA and CDR2 is SQIVND in the germline V gene (reference sequence). The chain's CDR3 is CASSIVAPHEQFF. For the CDR3, the DNA is TGTGCCAGTAGTATTGTAGCGCCCCATGAGCAGTTCTTC.

This clone was seen just once. V and J are TRBV6-2 or TRBV6-3 and TRBJ2-1, with 9 bases that match TRBD2. This CDR3 has 18 amino acids. V was pared by 0 bases and J by 4 bases, with 10 bases of the junction left unmatched. Germline V lookup: CDR1 MNHEY, CDR2 SVGEGT. CDR3 sequence: CASSYSETSGLGYNEQFF. The CDR3 DNA reads TGTGCCAGCAGTTACTCGGAGACTAGCGGATTGGGTTACAATGAGCAGTTCTTC.

V gene TRBV25-1 combines with J gene TRBJ2-5, with 7 positions matching TRBD2. The germline gives CDR1 MGHDK, CDR2 SYGVNS. V lost 7 bases and J lost 6; bases outside the gene matches: 14. The CDR3 has 15 residues. The CDR3 nucleotides are TGTGCCAGCAACCCTCAGCGGGGCTTGGAAAAGACCCAGTACTTC. Its protein product is CASNPQRGLEKTQYF.

The chain joins TRBV29-1 to TRBJ1-1, with TRBD1 identical over 9 bases. V gave up 5 bases and J gave up 0 bases; unmatched junction bases: 13. Per germline, CDR1 SQVTM and CDR2 ANQGSEA. CDR3 length equals 17 residues. The CDR3 region is CSVLRPGQGGVNTEAFF. The CDR3, as DNA: TGCAGCGTTCTTCGTCCGGGACAGGGTGGAGTGAACACTGAAGCTTTCTTT.

The genes are TRBV2 and TRBJ2-7; D unclear. V was pared by 6 bases and J by 6 bases, with 18 bases between. Per germline, CDR1 SNHLY and CDR2 FYNNEI. The CDR3 has 14 residues. The CDR3 DNA sequence: TGTGCCAGCAGCCTCGTGGGCGGTAACTCCGAGCAGTACTTC. Protein product: CASSLVGGNSEQYF.

The V gene is TRBV19, the J gene TRBJ2-7; D remains ambiguous. Germline V gene data show CDR1 as LNHDA and CDR2 as SQIVND (reference sequence). Trimming stripped 6 bases from V and 3 bases from J, with 12 bases between. The CDR3 totals 13 residues. The CDR3 bases are TGTGCCAGTAGAGGAGACTGGAGCTACGAGCAGTACTTC. This translates into CASRGDWSYEQYF.

This clone was counted a single time. This chain joins TRBV27 and TRBJ2-1; 15 bases match TRBD2. Unmatched junction bases numbered 9, after V lost 5 bases and J lost 10 bases. CDR1 and CDR2 from the germline V gene are MNHEY and SMNVEV (reference sequence). The CDR3 spans 16 residues. The CDR3 protein is CASSPIGTSGRSEQFF. The CDR3 nucleotides read TGTGCCAGCAGTCCCATCGGGACTAGCGGGAGGAGCGAGCAGTTCTTC.

This clone showed up just once. The chain combines TRBV5-5 with TRBJ1-1; D gene unclear. With 0 bases removed from V and 4 bases from J, the gap between germline ends came to 13 bases. CDR1 is SGHKS and CDR2 is YYEKEE in the germline V gene (reference sequence). The CDR3 totals 15 residues. In DNA form, the CDR3 reads TGTGCCAGCAGCTTGGTTCTTGTGGGCGCCACTGAAGCTTTCTTT. Translating it yields CASSLVLVGATEAFF.

V gene TRBV5-1 combines with J gene TRBJ2-3, with D perhaps assigned TRBD1 or TRBD2 (5 bases each). Germline values: CDR1 SGHRS, CDR2 YFSETQ. CDR3 size: 16 residues. With 4 bases removed from V and 6 bases from J, the gap between germline ends came to 21 bases. As DNA, the CDR3 is TGCGCCAGCAGCCGAGCACGCCGGGACCAGCGGGATACGCAGTATTTT. Amino acid sequence: CASSRARRDQRDTQYF.

The chain employs TRBV6-1 and TRBJ2-2; D could derive from TRBD1 or TRBD2 (5 bases each). Germline loops: CDR1 MNHNS, CDR2 SASEGT. This CDR3 is 16 amino acids long. Between the trimmed V and J ends, which lost 4 bases and 4 bases, there was a span of 16 bases. CDR3 nucleotide sequence: TGTGCCAGCAGTGGGGGGTCCCTATGGGGCACCGGGGAGCTGTTTTTT. This translates into CASSGGSLWGTGELFF.

The V call is TRBV19, the J call TRBJ2-1; 8 bases fit TRBD2. Trimming took 6 bases from V and 0 from J; bases not matched to a gene: 7. The CDR3 covers 16 residues. CDR1 and CDR2 (germline): LNHDA, SQIVND (reference sequence). The CDR3 sequence is CASRPSGLPSYNEQFF. The CDR3 DNA reads as TGTGCCAGTAGACCTAGCGGGCTGCCCTCCTACAATGAGCAGTTCTTC.

The V call is TRBV19, the J call TRBJ2-5; 10 bases agree with TRBD1. CDR3 length equals 14 residues. Germline V lookup: CDR1 LNHDA, CDR2 SQIVND (reference sequence). Trimming removed 9 bases from V and 4 bases from J; junction bases left unmatched: 8. This chain's CDR3 is CARSDRGWRETQYF. For the CDR3, the DNA is TGTGCCAGATCGGACAGGGGGTGGCGAGAGACCCAGTACTTC. The whole variable domain, remainder taken from reference TRBV19 and TRBJ2-5, is DGGITQSPKYLFRKEGQNVTLSCEQNLNHDAMYWYRQDPGQGLRLIYYSQIVNDFQKGDIAEGYSVSREKKESFPLTVTSAQKNPTAFYLCARSDRGWRETQYFGPGTRLLVL.

The chain has TRBV10-2 and TRBJ1-2; D may be TRBD1 (5 bases). V was shortened by 2 bases and J by 8 bases, with 15 bases between the two germline ends. The CDR3 has 14 residues. Germline CDR1 and CDR2: WSHSY and SAAADI. The CDR3 sequence is CASSEDRENWGYTF. In nucleotides, the CDR3 is TGCGCCAGCAGTGAGGACAGAGAAAATTGGGGCTACACCTTC.

This clone was detected once. The chain carries TRBV6-4 and TRBJ1-2, with D possibly being TRBD1 (6 bases). The ends were cut back, 3 bases at V and 4 bases at J, with 15 bases in the middle. The CDR3 is 15 residues long. In germline, CDR1 is MRHNA, CDR2 SNTAGT. DNA for the CDR3: TGTGCCAGCAGTGATAGGCGAGGGGGTAGCTATGGCTACACCTTC. It translates to CASSDRRGGSYGYTF.

The chain carries TRBV6-5 and TRBJ1-1; TRBD1 agrees at 8 bases. Germline CDR1 MNHEY, CDR2 SVGAGI. The CDR3 has 15 amino acids. The V and J ends lost 6 bases and 4 bases, in that order; junction bases with no gene match: 10. The CDR3 region is CASSPSFTGGTEAFF. DNA of the CDR3: TGTGCCAGCAGCCCCTCTTTCACAGGGGGCACTGAAGCTTTCTTT.